This paragraph covers one TCR beta chain sequence. The antigen is unknown. The entry originates in a study of cytomegalovirus exposure and HLA in healthy donors. Study-wide findings and caveats: Previously analyzed data showed that most TCR beta V segments were productive at a frequency of about 90% or about 30%. Later analysis found that TCR beta chains associated with HLA were more clonally expanded than other, equally common chains. The only immune exposure information that was available was CMV serostatus.

The PCR used 60 Vbeta and 13 Jbeta primers. The protocol was immunoSEQ multiplex PCR, while the TCRdb copy is restricted to in-frame clones and leaves out a portion. Of some 130,000 clones in the sample, over 60% were seen once. This clonotype was obtained from a man under 40 in good health and CMV-seronegative. The sample comprised PBMCs.

CDR3 in DNA: TGCGCCAGCAGCCCCTACCCCCCTAGCGGGAGAGGGGATGAGCAGTTCTTC. It encodes CASSPYPPSGRGDEQFF. The genes are TRBV4-1 and TRBJ2-1, with 10 bases aligning to TRBD2. The junction had 14 bases not matched to a gene; V was cut back by 4 bases and J by 8 bases. This CDR3 has 17 amino acids. From germline, CDR1 is MGHRA and CDR2 YSYEKL.